Listed here is a single T cell receptor (beta chain). Its specificity is unknown. This sample stems from a study of shared clonotypes between healthy human individuals. General observations from the study: Shared clonotypes: 4.5% to 6% naive CD4, around 4% naive CD8, about 2.2% memory CD4, 0.4% to 0.45% memory CD8. Clonotypes shared by all four donors outscored non-shared clonotypes in generation probability.

Libraries were prepared by immunoSEQ multiplex PCR; TCRdb keeps only in-frame clonotypes and omits some of them. The sample records about 2.4 million clones, more than 90% being singletons. Germline loops: CDR1 MDHEN, CDR2 SYDVKM. V lost 5 bases and J lost 6, with 8 bases in between. The CDR3 totals 11 residues. CD45RA-negative memory and CD45RA+ naive subsets were split from the CD4+ cells. This sequence originates from a man aged 18 to 29 in good health. The chain couples TRBV28 to TRBJ2-7; D not resolved. Material for sequencing was naive CD4+ T cells sorted from blood. Subset meaning: CD45RA+ positively selected. CDR3 nucleotides: TGTGCCAGCAGTACGGATTCCGAGCAGTACTTC. Its translation: CASSTDSEQYF.